The 11 T cell receptor beta chains presented below share a single source sample, sequenced in a study of PD-L1 blockade in urothelial cancer. Time point described: peripheral blood 6 weeks after treatment start. TCRdb's table, derived via immunoSEQ multiplex PCR, lists solely in-frame clones and lacks some. The sample lists around 49,000 clones, roughly 86% occurring once. The sequenced sample was PBMCs, obtained around atezolizumab (anti-PD-L1) treatment. All receptors come from a man in his fifties or sixties with urothelial cancer.

The chain recombines TRBV28 with TRBJ2-7; the D gene is possibly TRBD2 (6 bases). This CDR3 is built from 12 residues. V was shortened by 3 bases and J by 3 bases, with 6 bases between the two germline ends. Germline V CDR1 and CDR2: MDHEN, SYDVKM. The CDR3 region has the DNA TGTGCCAGCAGTTTCGGGAGCTACGAGCAGTACTTC. It encodes CASSFGSYEQYF.

CDR3 protein: CASSVATSGGQETQYF. The CDR3 nucleotides read TGTGCCAGCAGCGTAGCTACTAGCGGGGGACAAGAGACCCAGTACTTC. V and J are TRBV9 and TRBJ2-5; TRBD2 aligns across 11 bases. The CDR3 spans 16 residues. Germline CDR1 is SGDLS and CDR2 is YYNGEE. V shed 0 bases and J 2 bases; nucleotides not matched to a gene: 3. The full variable domain, its missing parts supplied by reference TRBV9 and TRBJ2-5, is DSGVTQTPKHLITATGQRVTLRCSPRSGDLSVYWYQQSLDQGLQFLIQYYNGEERAKGNILERFSAQQFPDLHSELNLSSLELGDSALYFCASSVATSGGQETQYFGPGTRLLVL.

The table lists this clone with a count of one. The V call is TRBV29-1, the J call TRBJ1-2; 7 nucleotides agree with TRBD1. After removal of 8 bases from V and 4 bases from J, the junction contained 16 bases not matched to a gene. This CDR3 region has 15 residues. Germline assignment: CDR1 SQVTM and CDR2 ANQGSEA. The chain's CDR3 is CSPSIIPQGGYGYTF. CDR3 nucleotide sequence: TGCAGCCCCTCGATTATACCTCAGGGGGGCTATGGCTACACCTTC.

This chain connects TRBV13 to TRBJ2-7; D unresolved. V was pared by 6 bases and J by 0 bases, with 9 bases between. CDR1 is PRHDT, CDR2 FYEKMQ, per germline (reference sequence). The CDR3 sequence is 13 residues long. CDR3 DNA: TGTGCCAGCAGTACATTCCTCTCCTACGAGCAGTACTTC. This translates into CASSTFLSYEQYF. Complete variable domain (other parts from reference TRBV13 and TRBJ2-7): AAGVIQSPRHLIKEKRETATLKCYPIPRHDTVYWYQQGPGQDPQFLISFYEKMQSDKGSIPDRFSAQQFSDYHSELNMSSLELGDSALYFCASSTFLSYEQYFGPGTRLTVT.

V gene TRBV18 combines with J gene TRBJ1-1, with 9 nucleotides matching TRBD1. The CDR3 loop spans 14 amino acids. Germline CDR1 KGHSH, CDR2 LQKENI. The ends lost 3 bases at V and 10 bases at J; junction bases unmatched: 9. The CDR3 nucleotides are TGTGCCAGCTCACCGGGACAGGGTTTAGTTGGAGCTTTCTTT. This translates into CASSPGQGLVGAFF. Drawing the rest from reference TRBV18 and TRBJ1-1, the complete variable domain is NAGVMQNPRHLVRRRGQEARLRCSPMKGHSHVYWYRQLPEEGLKFMVYLQKENIIDESGMPKERFSAEFPKEGPSILRIQQVVRGDSAAYFCASSPGQGLVGAFFGQGTRLTVV.

The V call is TRBV27, the J call TRBJ1-2; D may be TRBD1 (6 bases). This CDR3 is 14 amino acids long. Between the trimmed V and J ends, which lost 1 base and 2 bases, there was a span of 8 bases. Germline V lookup: CDR1 MNHEY, CDR2 SMNVEV (reference sequence). CDR3 nucleotide sequence: TGTGCCAGCAGTTTATACGGACAGAACTATGGCTACACCTTC. Amino acids: CASSLYGQNYGYTF.

This chain joins TRBV6-6 and TRBJ2-7, with D unclear. Germline lookup yields CDR1 MNHNY and CDR2 SVGAGI (reference sequence). The CDR3 runs 13 residues. V was cut by 0 bases and J by 3 bases, with 6 bases left in between. The CDR3 DNA follows: TGTGCCAGCAGTTACTCACGCGTCTACGAGCAGTACTTC. Translated, it gives CASSYSRVYEQYF.

The chain couples TRBV5-6 to TRBJ2-1, with 11 bases that match TRBD2. CDR1 is SGHDT, CDR2 YYEEEE, per germline. Trimming took 3 bases from V and 5 from J; bases not matched to a gene: 4. The CDR3 totals 15 residues. CDR3 DNA: TGTGCCAGCAGCTCCCGACTAGCGGGAAACAATGAGCAGTTCTTC. This sequence encodes CASSSRLAGNNEQFF. The complete variable domain, with remaining parts taken from reference TRBV5-6 and TRBJ2-1, reads DAGVTQSPTHLIKTRGQQVTLRCSPKSGHDTVSWYQQALGQGPQFIFQYYEEEERQRGNFPDRFSGHQFPNYSSELNVNALLLGDSALYLCASSSRLAGNNEQFFGPGTRLTVL.

J is TRBJ1-2 and V is TRBV19; 10 bases fit TRBD1. CDR1 LNHDA and CDR2 SQIVND come from the germline V gene (reference sequence). The V segment lost 9 bases and the J segment 8 bases; nucleotides outside the gene matches: 6. This CDR3 contains 12 residues. The CDR3 sequence: CASTRDRGGYTF. The CDR3 nucleotides read TGTGCCAGCACTCGGGACAGGGGCGGCTACACCTTC.

The rearrangement uses TRBV11-2 and TRBJ1-1; D is unclear. V was trimmed by 3 bases and J by 1 base, leaving 6 bases between them. Germline V gene lookup returns CDR1 SGHAT and CDR2 FQNNGV. The CDR3 spans 13 residues. CDR3 sequence (DNA): TGTGCCAGCAGCTTGGCGGGGAACACTGAAGCTTTCTTT. Amino acid sequence: CASSLAGNTEAFF.

This clone was observed a single time. This CDR3 reads CASSRTSEETQYF. CDR3 nucleotide sequence: TGTGCCAGCAGTCGCACTAGCGAGGAGACCCAGTACTTC. The J gene is TRBJ2-5, the V gene TRBV11-2, with 7 bases matching TRBD2. V gave up 6 bases and J gave up 5 bases; unmatched junction bases: 6. The CDR3 runs 13 residues. Germline V gives CDR1 SGHAT, CDR2 FQNNGV.